This T cell receptor (beta chain) was recorded in a study of T cells in Graves' hyperthyroidism and ophthalmopathy. Study background: At the time of initial diagnosis and before any treatment, peripheral blood was collected.

TCR beta CDR3 regions were amplified from RNA transcripts. Using the HTBI primer set, a first-round RT-PCR was run on the TCR CDR3. TCRdb used MiXCR to reprocess the multiplex PCR reads, holding one entry per CDR3 protein. This table has 330,000 or so distinct CDR3 sequences, around a fifth appearing once. Germline CDR1 and CDR2: LNHDA and SQIVND (reference sequence). The CDR3 spans 16 residues. With V trimmed by 4 bases and J by 1 base, 3 bases remained unmatched. At least 3 on the Clinical Activity Score was recorded for ophthalmopathy patients, who also had NOSPECS grade at least 4 and duration under 3 months. Diagnosis relied on clinical symptoms, serum thyroxine and TRAb, thyroid ultrasound and orbital computed tomography.

This TCR came from a man aged 45-60 years with Graves' ophthalmopathy. The sequenced material came from blood. The V gene is TRBV19, the J gene TRBJ2-1; 11 positions match TRBD2. CDR3 loop: CASSKPSGRSYNEQFF. Written as DNA, the CDR3 is TGTGCCAGTAGTAAACCTAGCGGGAGGTCCTACAATGAGCAGTTCTTC.